These T cell receptor beta chains were read from a single sample in a study of blood T cell repertoires in COVID-19. Sequenced by immunoSEQ multiplex PCR; TCRdb stores in-frame clones only, minus some. The sample yields fewer than 130,000 clones, 75% to 80% seen once. Material: peripheral blood. These receptors all come from an elderly woman with active or convalescent COVID-19. The CDR3 runs from the conserved cysteine through the conserved F or W.

V: TRBV10-3
length: 14
J: TRBJ1-1
CDR3: CAISIANMNTEAFF

V: TRBV7-9
length: 14
J: TRBJ2-1
CDR3: CASSRAGGSGEQFF

V: TRBV29-1
length: 16
J: TRBJ2-3
CDR3: CSVGGQLTSYGDTQYF

V: TRBV15
length: 12
J: TRBJ2-7
CDR3: CATSRDTGQQYF

V: TRBV20-1
length: 13
J: TRBJ2-3
CDR3: CSASGTVTDTQYF

V: TRBV15
length: 15
J: TRBJ1-2
CDR3: CATSRGSGDSYGYTF

V: TRBV30
length: 13
J: TRBJ2-1
CDR3: CAWTGQGVNEQFF

V: TRBV3-1/TRBV3-2
length: 12
J: TRBJ2-7
CDR3: CASSPLAGEQYF

V: TRBV7-9
length: 14
J: TRBJ2-5
CDR3: CASSFTSYQETQYF

V: TRBV27
length: 15
J: TRBJ1-5
CDR3: CASSIGQGLGQPQHF

V: TRBV7-2
length: 14
J: TRBJ2-1
CDR3: CASSFRDSNNEQFF

V: TRBV29-1
length: 8
J: TRBJ2-1
CDR3: CSVEDRFF

V: TRBV18
length: 17
J: TRBJ2-4
CDR3: CASSPGLAGLAKNIQYF

V: TRBV11-1
length: 15
J: TRBJ2-7
CDR3: CASSARVGATYEQYF